This is a list of T cell receptor beta chains from one sample in a study of PD-L1 blockade in urothelial cancer. Generated by immunoSEQ multiplex PCR, the TCRdb table keeps only in-frame clones and is missing some. The sample lists almost 50,000 clones, around 80% occurring once. The specimen was PBMCs, collected around atezolizumab (anti-PD-L1) treatment. The receptors come from a man between 65 and 79 years old with urothelial cancer. CDR3s include the opening cysteine and the closing phenylalanine or tryptophan. A D gene is named only where the DNA matches it firmly. Not all rows give a size; the values are once, few, many and, for expanded clones, a class.

v_call	clone_size	j_call	cdr3_length	d_call	cdr3_aa	cdr3_nt
TRBV19	few	TRBJ1-2	14	NA	CASSKWPGIYGYTF	TGTGCCAGTAGTAAGTGGCCGGGAATCTATGGCTACACCTTC
TRBV19	NA	TRBJ2-1	14	NA	CASSIQSDYNEQFF	TGTGCCAGTAGTATTCAGAGCGACTACAATGAGCAGTTCTTC
TRBV7-2	NA	TRBJ1-1	13	NA	CASSLGGRTEAFF	TGTGCCAGCAGCCTGGGAGGGAGGACTGAAGCTTTCTTT
TRBV5-4	NA	TRBJ1-2	17	NA	CASSPASGGIFNYGYTF	TGTGCCAGCAGCCCCGCCAGTGGCGGCATCTTTAACTATGGCTACACCTTC
TRBV11-3	NA	TRBJ2-2	15	TRBD2	CASSPSRGGAGELFF	TGTGCCAGCAGCCCATCCCGCGGGGGGGCAGGGGAGCTGTTTTTT
TRBV5-4	NA	TRBJ2-1	14	TRBD2	CASSFSGIRNEQFF	TGTGCCAGCAGCTTTAGCGGGATCCGCAATGAGCAGTTCTTC
TRBV18	once	TRBJ2-7	14	NA	CASSPGGAAREQYF	TGTGCCAGCTCGCCCGGCGGGGCAGCACGCGAGCAGTACTTC
TRBV30	NA	TRBJ1-2	14	NA	CAWRPGVLSGGYTF	TGTGCCTGGAGGCCGGGGGTGCTATCCGGTGGCTACACCTTC
TRBV19	NA	TRBJ1-6	13	NA	CASRPGGYSPLHF	TGTGCCAGTAGGCCCGGGGGTTATTCACCCCTCCACTTT
TRBV23-1	once	TRBJ1-2	15	NA	CASSQSRQGSRGYTF	TGCGCCAGCAGTCAATCACGGCAGGGGAGTCGTGGCTACACCTTC
TRBV11-2	NA	TRBJ2-3	17	TRBD2	CASSLRLAGELTDTQYF	TGTGCCAGCAGCTTAAGACTAGCGGGAGAGCTCACAGATACGCAGTATTTT
TRBV29-1	NA	TRBJ1-3	14	TRBD1	CSVLQGRSGNTIYF	TGCAGCGTTCTACAGGGGCGATCCGGAAACACCATATATTTT
TRBV7-8	NA	TRBJ1-5	12	NA	CASSLDSEPQHF	TGTGCCAGCAGCCTCGACTCTGAGCCCCAGCATTTT
TRBV7-8	NA	TRBJ2-5	13	NA	CASSFQTQETQYF	TGTGCCAGCAGCTTTCAGACTCAAGAGACCCAGTACTTC
TRBV14	NA	TRBJ2-5	12	NA	CASSHGWGPEYF	TGTGCCAGCAGCCACGGGTGGGGGCCGGAGTACTTC
TRBV6-6	once	TRBJ2-7	15	TRBD2	CASSWDLAASYEQYF	TGTGCCAGCAGTTGGGACCTAGCGGCCTCCTACGAGCAGTACTTC
TRBV5-4	NA	TRBJ2-1	15	TRBD1	CASSQGDRGRNEQFF	TGTGCCAGCAGCCAGGGGGACAGGGGGCGCAATGAGCAGTTCTTC
TRBV29-1	NA	TRBJ1-5	14	NA	CSVRLQGGNQPQHF	TGCAGCGTCCGCCTACAGGGTGGCAATCAGCCCCAGCATTTT
TRBV6-1	NA	TRBJ2-7	19	TRBD1	CASSEGGGKADTNSYEQYF	TGTGCCAGCAGTGAAGGAGGGGGCAAAGCGGACACAAACTCCTACGAGCAGTACTTC
TRBV30	NA	TRBJ1-4	15	NA	CAWSEQGGGNEKLFF	TGTGCCTGGAGCGAACAGGGAGGGGGTAATGAAAAACTGTTTTTT
TRBV7-9	once	TRBJ1-3	15	TRBD1	CASSWSTGSGNTIYF	TGTGCCAGCAGCTGGTCGACAGGGTCTGGAAACACCATATATTTT
TRBV6-6	NA	TRBJ2-7	13	NA	CASSRGSTYEQYF	TGTGCCAGCAGTAGAGGGTCTACCTACGAGCAGTACTTC
TRBV12-5	once	TRBJ2-5	13	NA	CASGLAGRETQYF	TGTGCTAGTGGTTTGGCAGGGAGGGAGACCCAGTACTTC
TRBV6-6	NA	TRBJ1-3	14	NA	CASDAGTSGNTIYF	TGTGCCAGCGACGCAGGGACTTCGGGAAACACCATATATTTT
TRBV6-1	NA	TRBJ2-7	14	NA	CASSGDSGHYEQYF	TGTGCCAGCAGTGGGGACAGCGGGCACTACGAGCAGTACTTC
TRBV5-1	once	TRBJ2-1	17	NA	CASSLNRGINAYNEQFF	TGCGCCAGCAGCTTGAATCGGGGGATAAACGCCTACAATGAGCAGTTCTTC
TRBV5-1	NA	TRBJ2-3	13	NA	CASTFSSTDTQYF	TGCGCCAGCACGTTCAGTTCTACAGATACGCAGTATTTT
TRBV29-1	NA	TRBJ2-1	12	NA	CSAVYSGNEQFF	TGCAGCGCTGTATACAGTGGCAATGAGCAGTTCTTC
TRBV6-1	NA	TRBJ2-7	14	NA	CASSDIRGIYEQYF	TGTGCCAGCAGTGACATTAGGGGGATCTACGAGCAGTACTTC
TRBV6-1	few	TRBJ2-7	13	NA	CATKQGLTYEQYF	TGTGCCACTAAACAGGGATTGACCTACGAGCAGTACTTC
TRBV28	NA	TRBJ2-3	13	NA	CASRQGLINTQYF	TGTGCCAGCAGACAGGGACTAATAAATACGCAGTATTTT
TRBV5-4	NA	TRBJ1-4	14	NA	CASSSTATNEKLFF	TGTGCCAGCAGCTCGACAGCAACTAATGAAAAACTGTTTTTT
TRBV19	NA	TRBJ1-2	14	NA	CASSKTGVRYGYTF	TGTGCCAGTAGTAAGACCGGGGTCCGGTATGGCTACACCTTC
TRBV6-4	NA	TRBJ2-3	16	TRBD1	CASSDRGQGATDTQYF	TGTGCCAGCAGTGATCGGGGACAGGGGGCGACAGATACGCAGTATTTT
TRBV6-5	NA	TRBJ1-1	14	TRBD1	CASSQGQGWTEAFF	TGTGCCAGCAGCCAAGGACAGGGGTGGACTGAAGCTTTCTTT
TRBV5-1	NA	TRBJ2-1	15	TRBD2	CASSLGTSVSNEQFF	TGCGCCAGCAGCTTGGGGACTAGCGTAAGTAATGAGCAGTTCTTC
TRBV27	NA	TRBJ2-3	19	NA	CASSSDRGGVGLYTDTQYF	TGTGCCAGCAGTTCCGACAGGGGAGGGGTCGGGCTCTACACAGATACGCAGTATTTT
TRBV21-1	NA	TRBJ2-1	17	NA	CASLRTPGQGPYNEQFF	TGTGCCAGCTTACGAACCCCGGGACAGGGACCCTACAATGAGCAGTTCTTC
TRBV6-4	NA	TRBJ2-2	15	NA	CASSVTGANTGELFF	TGTGCCAGCAGTGTCACAGGTGCGAACACCGGGGAGCTGTTTTTT
TRBV5-1	NA	TRBJ1-4	16	NA	CASSSDGQTTNEKLFF	TGCGCCAGCAGCTCGGATGGACAGACAACTAATGAAAAACTGTTTTTT
TRBV23-1	NA	TRBJ2-2	18	NA	CASSQRSGRPRSTGELFF	TGCGCCAGCAGTCAACGGTCGGGGAGGCCACGGAGCACCGGGGAGCTGTTTTTT
TRBV2	NA	TRBJ1-1	16	TRBD1	CASIWSGTGVNTEAFF	TGTGCCAGCATCTGGTCCGGGACAGGGGTGAACACTGAAGCTTTCTTT
TRBV6-6	NA	TRBJ1-4	16	TRBD1	CASSYRDRGPGEKLFF	TGTGCCAGCAGTTACCGGGACAGGGGGCCGGGTGAAAAACTGTTTTTT
TRBV7-2	few	TRBJ2-2	14	NA	CASSSLRNTGELFF	TGTGCCAGCAGCAGTCTCAGGAACACCGGGGAGCTGTTTTTT
TRBV28	NA	TRBJ2-3	12	NA	CASRPGQGTQYF	TGTGCCAGCAGACCCGGACAAGGAACGCAGTATTTT
TRBV4-1	NA	TRBJ1-2	15	TRBD1	CASSQVPLAGGGYTF	TGCGCCAGCAGCCAAGTGCCCCTTGCAGGGGGTGGCTACACCTTC
TRBV18	NA	TRBJ2-5	13	TRBD1	CASSPGQQETQYF	TGTGCCAGCTCACCGGGACAGCAAGAGACCCAGTACTTC
TRBV5-1	NA	TRBJ1-1	16	TRBD1	CASSLDRGGMNTEAFF	TGCGCCAGCAGCTTGGACAGGGGGGGGATGAACACTGAAGCTTTCTTT